A selection of T cell receptor beta chains follows, all from one sample in a study of T cells in Graves' hyperthyroidism and ophthalmopathy. TCRdb independently ran MiXCR on the multiplex PCR reads; one entry per CDR3 protein. Counted here are just over 550,000 distinct CDR3 sequences, under 60% occurring once; the ten biggest clones make up nearly 8.5%. Sample: peripheral blood or thyroid tissue (not recorded which). Every receptor here comes from a woman younger than 35 with Graves' hyperthyroidism. The CDR3 runs from the conserved cysteine through the conserved F or W. The order of the fields is J gene, V gene, D gene, clone size, CDR3 protein, CDR3 DNA. A D gene is named only where the DNA matches it firmly. The listing skips clone size in some rows; elsewhere it reads once, few, many or a size class.

>TRBJ1-6|TRBV24-1|.|few
CASTRGRSPLHF
TGTGCCAGCACGCGGGGACGCTCACCCCTCCACTTT
>TRBJ2-3|TRBV7-9|TRBD2|once
CASGIQGGRTDTQYF
TGTGCCAGCGGGATTCAGGGCGGGAGGACAGATACGCAGTATTTT
>TRBJ2-6|TRBV7-9|.|many
CASSLKAGANVLTF
TGTGCCAGCAGCTTGAAGGCTGGGGCCAACGTCCTGACTTTC
>TRBJ2-1|TRBV29-1|TRBD1|.
CSVTSGTGFGYEQFF
TGCAGCGTTACTTCCGGGACAGGGTTTGGCTACGAGCAGTTCTTC
>TRBJ1-1|TRBV7-2|.|.
CASSFGQLEAFF
TGTGCCAGCAGCTTCGGACAGCTTGAAGCTTTCTTT
>TRBJ2-7|TRBV6-2/TRBV6-3|TRBD1|.
CASSYWTGPYEQYF
TGTGCCAGCAGTTACTGGACAGGACCCTACGAGCAGTACTTC
>TRBJ1-2|TRBV7-8|.|many
CASSLAPGSNYGYTF
TGTGCCAGCAGCTTAGCACCGGGGTCGAACTATGGCTACACCTTC
>TRBJ2-7|TRBV5-1|.|.
CASRYRDREQYF
TGCGCCAGCAGATACAGGGACCGCGAGCAGTACTTC
>TRBJ2-7|TRBV7-9|.|.
CASSLVWENTYEQYF
TGTGCCAGCAGCTTAGTCTGGGAAAATACCTACGAGCAGTACTTC
>TRBJ1-1|TRBV24-1|.|few
CATSAGQVMNTEAFF
TGTGCCACCAGTGCAGGGCAAGTTATGAACACTGAAGCTTTCTTT
>TRBJ1-1|TRBV5-1|.|.
CASSLDWGRNTEAFF
TGCGCCAGCAGCTTGGATTGGGGGCGGAACACTGAAGCTTTCTTT
>TRBJ2-5|TRBV7-2|TRBD1|.
CASSPNDRVGQPQYF
TGTGCCAGCAGCCCCAACGACAGGGTAGGGCAGCCCCAGTACTTC
>TRBJ2-2|TRBV7-7|.|.
CASSLLEGGTGELFF
TGTGCTAGCAGCTTATTAGAGGGAGGCACCGGGGAGCTGTTTTTT
>TRBJ1-2|TRBV4-1|.|.
CASSQGDLNYGYTF
TGCGCCAGCAGCCAAGGGGACCTTAACTATGGCTACACCTTC
>TRBJ2-6|TRBV29-1|.|few
CSVEDRRGTPGANVLTF
TGCAGCGTTGAAGATAGGAGGGGGACTCCTGGGGCCAACGTCCTGACTTTC
>TRBJ2-2|TRBV7-9|.|.
CASSLTREKVANTGELFF
TGTGCCAGCAGCTTAACCCGGGAGAAGGTCGCGAACACCGGGGAGCTGTTTTTT
>TRBJ2-2|TRBV6-5|.|.
CASSNQPGELFF
TGTGCCAGCAGTAACCAACCAGGGGAGCTGTTTTTT
>TRBJ1-2|TRBV29-1|TRBD1|many
CSGGQANYGYTF
TGCAGCGGCGGACAGGCTAACTATGGCTACACCTTC
>TRBJ1-5|TRBV2|.|many
CASSEWASWDSSWPQHF
TGTGCCAGCAGTGAATGGGCTTCCTGGGACTCTTCGTGGCCCCAGCATTTT
>TRBJ2-7|TRBV10-3|.|many
CAISNRAEQYF
TGTGCCATCAGTAACAGGGCCGAGCAGTACTTC
>TRBJ2-7|TRBV20-1|TRBD2|.
CSAQAGSEGYEQYF
TGCAGTGCTCAAGCGGGATCTGAGGGTTACGAGCAGTACTTC
>TRBJ1-1|TRBV10-3|.|few
CASNSPNTEAFF
TGTGCCAGCAACAGCCCGAACACTGAAGCTTTCTTT
>TRBJ2-3|TRBV7-2|TRBD2|.
CASSPRQGLAATDTQYF
TGTGCCAGCAGCCCTCGACAGGGACTAGCGGCCACAGATACGCAGTATTTT
>TRBJ2-7|TRBV7-9|.|.
CASSNPGFYEQYF
TGTGCCAGCAGCAACCCAGGGTTTTACGAGCAGTACTTC
>TRBJ2-7|TRBV5-4|TRBD2|few
CASSKYLAGGTYEQYF
TGTGCCAGCAGCAAGTACCTAGCGGGAGGGACCTACGAGCAGTACTTC
>TRBJ2-5|TRBV29-1|.|once
CSVELETQYF
TGCAGCGTTGAGTTGGAGACCCAGTACTTC
>TRBJ2-7|TRBV7-2|.|.
CASSDGPSYEQYF
TGTGCCAGCAGTGACGGACCCTCCTACGAGCAGTACTTC
>TRBJ2-7|TRBV25-1|.|many
CASSEYGQEQYF
TGTGCCAGCAGTGAATACGGTCAGGAGCAGTACTTC
>TRBJ2-5|TRBV5-1|TRBD1|.
CASSSSTGRHETQYF
TGCGCCAGCAGCTCCTCGACAGGGAGACACGAGACCCAGTACTTC
>TRBJ1-4|TRBV7-9|TRBD1|few
CASSIGTGVEKLFF
TGTGCCAGCAGCATCGGGACAGGGGTGGAAAAACTGTTTTTT
>TRBJ1-5|TRBV20-1|.|.
CSANPGQRNQPQHF
TGCAGTGCTAACCCAGGACAGCGAAATCAGCCCCAGCATTTT
>TRBJ1-2|TRBV10-3|.|.
CAISESFSLYGYTF
TGTGCCATCAGTGAGTCGTTTTCACTATATGGCTACACCTTC
>TRBJ1-5|TRBV7-9|TRBD1|many
CASSLAGTGNSQPQHF
TGTGCCAGCAGCTTAGCCGGGACAGGTAATAGTCAGCCCCAGCATTTT
>TRBJ2-2|TRBV7-6|.|.
CASSSPSRADGIFVGNTGELFF
TGTGCCAGCAGCTCTCCATCTAGGGCTGACGGGATCTTTGTCGGTAACACCGGGGAGCTGTTTTTT